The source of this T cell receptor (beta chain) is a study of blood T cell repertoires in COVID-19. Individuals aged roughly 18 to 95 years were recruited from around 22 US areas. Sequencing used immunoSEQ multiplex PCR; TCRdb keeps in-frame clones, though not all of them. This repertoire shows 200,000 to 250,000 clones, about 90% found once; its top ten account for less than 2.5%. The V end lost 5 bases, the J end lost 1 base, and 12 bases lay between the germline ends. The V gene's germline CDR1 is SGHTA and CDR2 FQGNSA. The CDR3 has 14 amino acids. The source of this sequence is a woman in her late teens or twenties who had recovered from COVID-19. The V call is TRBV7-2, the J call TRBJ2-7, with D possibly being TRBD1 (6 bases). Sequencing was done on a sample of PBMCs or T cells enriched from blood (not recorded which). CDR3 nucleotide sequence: TGTGCCAGCAGCCTACAGGGTTTTTCCTACGAGCAGTACTTC. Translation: CASSLQGFSYEQYF. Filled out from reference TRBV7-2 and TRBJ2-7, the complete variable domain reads GAGVSQSPSNKVTEKGKDVELRCDPISGHTALYWYRQSLGQGLEFLIYFQGNSAPDKSGLPSDRFSAERTGGSVSTLTIQRTQQEDSAVYLCASSLQGFSYEQYFGPGTRLTVT.